This T cell receptor (beta chain) was sequenced for a study of blood T cell repertoires in COVID-19. Across the whole study: T cells, B-cell-depleted T cells, or PBMCs provided the cDNA or gDNA that served as material.

Authors' analysis steps: Counts of nucleated cells, estimated from reference gene primer amplification, were obtained. Data came from immunoSEQ multiplex PCR; TCRdb stores just in-frame clones and leaves some out. Clone size and V and J calls were adopted from that table, with D and trimming inferred from the DNA. The sample lists around 78,000 clones, 60% to 85% occurring once. The source of this sequence is a human donor in a cohort sampled during active COVID-19. The sample consisted of peripheral blood.

In DNA form, the CDR3 reads TGTGCCAGCAGCTTGGACGGGAGCTCTGGGGCCAACGTCCTGACTTTC. This encodes CASSLDGSSGANVLTF. The chain employs TRBV5-6 and TRBJ2-6; D may be TRBD2 (6 bases). Looked up from germline, CDR1 is SGHDT and CDR2 is YYEEEE. Deletions cut 0 bases from V and 0 bases from J, with 7 bases between. The CDR3 length is 16 residues.